These 5 T cell receptor beta chains originate from one sample sequenced in a study of T cell responses to AZD1222 COVID-19 vaccine. Data came from immunoSEQ multiplex PCR; TCRdb stores just in-frame clones and leaves some out. The top ten clones hold 2.5% to 3% of a sample with around 180,000 clones, approximately 87% of them seen once. Sequenced here: peripheral blood, sampled on day 0 of MenACWY control vaccination. The receptors stem from an adult in good health.

This chain uses TRBV6-5 with TRBJ1-6; D uncertain. The germline V gene has CDR1 MNHEY and CDR2 SVGAGI. V was trimmed by 2 bases and J by 9 bases, leaving 14 bases between them. This CDR3 has 15 amino acids. CDR3 DNA: TGTGCCAGCAGTTACAGGGCCGGAGGGATTTCACCCCTCCACTTT. It codes for CASSYRAGGISPLHF.

The V call is TRBV3-1 (or the pseudogene TRBV3-2), the J call TRBJ2-3; D remains ambiguous. Germline V gene lookup returns CDR1 LGHDT and CDR2 YNNKEL (reference sequence). CDR3 length: 13 residues. The V end lost 4 bases, the J end lost 6 bases, and 11 bases lay between the germline ends. CDR3 amino acids: CASSRAYLDTQYF. As DNA, the CDR3 is TGTGCCAGCAGCCGGGCCTACCTGGATACGCAGTATTTT.

The chain couples TRBV28 to TRBJ1-1, with D possibly TRBD1 on 5 matching bases. Germline V gene data show CDR1 as MDHEN and CDR2 as SYDVKM. The CDR3 consists of 12 residues. Trimming pared 3 bases from V and 8 bases from J, leaving 10 bases between. The CDR3 DNA is TGTGCCAGCAGTTTTCGGAGGGGAGAAGCTTTCTTT. Its translation: CASSFRRGEAFF.

This chain connects TRBV7-9 to TRBJ2-5, with D perhaps TRBD1 or TRBD2 (5 bases each). Trimming pared 0 bases from V and 5 bases from J, leaving 16 bases between. The CDR3 is 16 amino acids. The germline V gene encodes CDR1 SEHNR and CDR2 FQNEAQ (reference sequence). The CDR3 spells CASSLAGVRERETQYF. In nucleotides, the CDR3 is TGTGCCAGCAGCTTAGCGGGAGTCAGGGAGCGGGAGACCCAGTACTTC.

This clone was seen once. The chain links TRBV3-1 (or the pseudogene TRBV3-2) to TRBJ2-5; 10 bases agree with TRBD2. The junction had 10 bases not matched to a gene; V was cut back by 1 base and J by 5 bases. The CDR3 length is 17 residues. Germline V gives CDR1 LGHDT, CDR2 YNNKEL (reference sequence). The CDR3: CASSQVVAGGEGETQYF. CDR3 DNA sequence: TGTGCCAGCAGCCAAGTGGTAGCGGGGGGTGAGGGGGAGACCCAGTACTTC.